The text below deals with one T cell receptor (beta chain). The sample holds other DNA sequences that translate to the same CDR3. Method: immunoSEQ multiplex PCR; TCRdb's copy keeps in-frame clones and lacks some. The sample lists approximately 110,000 clones, roughly two thirds occurring once. J was trimmed by 5 bases and V by 4 bases; bases with no gene match: 4. The germline V gene encodes CDR1 MGHRA and CDR2 YSYEKL. The CDR3 has 13 residues. These data originate in a study of blood T cell repertoires in COVID-19. Study details: Sources were T cells, B-cell-depleted T cells, or PBMCs; the material itself was cDNA or gDNA.

This rearrangement joins TRBV4-1 to TRBJ2-5; 7 positions match TRBD1. Source material: peripheral blood. The source is an elderly man with acute or convalescent COVID-19. The CDR3 bases are TGCGCCAGCAGCCCCGTAGGGGGCGAGACCCAGTACTTC. Translated: CASSPVGGETQYF.